This TCR beta chain comes out of a study of cytomegalovirus exposure and HLA in healthy donors. Study at large: From donors who were HLA-typed, an early data release held 80 million or so unique TCRs. The study's findings and limits: Roughly uniform sequencing depth across donors was assumed, possibly incorrectly.

Notes on this clone: The antigen remains unidentified.

Germline-derived CDR1 and CDR2 are MNHEY and SVGAGI. This CDR3 has 16 amino acids. Trimming removed 0 bases from V and 4 bases from J; junction bases left unmatched: 5. 60 Vbeta and 13 Jbeta primers were used in PCR. Per the original methods: Later, an analysis found about 77 million unique TCR beta chains, and around 12 million of these were shared. Data came from immunoSEQ multiplex PCR; TCRdb stores just in-frame clones and leaves some out. V, J and clone size were drawn from that table, and D and trimming were deduced from the DNA. This sample lists 150,000 or so clones; its ten largest clones have about 1.5%.

The source material was PBMCs. The genes are TRBV6-5 and TRBJ2-5; 10 nucleotides agree with TRBD1. The sequence was obtained from a woman between 40 and 50 years old in good health and CMV-seropositive. The CDR3 reads CASSYSRDRGSETQYF. The CDR3 DNA is TGTGCCAGCAGTTACTCCCGGGACAGGGGCTCAGAGACCCAGTACTTC.